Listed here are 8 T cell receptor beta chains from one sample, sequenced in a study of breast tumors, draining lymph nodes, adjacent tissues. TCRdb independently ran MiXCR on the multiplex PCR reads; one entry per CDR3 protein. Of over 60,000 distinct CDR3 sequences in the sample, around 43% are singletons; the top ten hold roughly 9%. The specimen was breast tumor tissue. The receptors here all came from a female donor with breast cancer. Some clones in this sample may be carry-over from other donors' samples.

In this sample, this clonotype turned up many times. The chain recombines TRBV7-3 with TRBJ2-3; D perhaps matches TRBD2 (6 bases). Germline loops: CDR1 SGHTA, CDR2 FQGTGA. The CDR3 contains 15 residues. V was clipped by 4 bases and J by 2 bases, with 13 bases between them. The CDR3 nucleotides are TGTGCCAGCAGCTCGTCCGGGACTCACACAGATACGCAGTATTTT. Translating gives CASSSSGTHTDTQYF.

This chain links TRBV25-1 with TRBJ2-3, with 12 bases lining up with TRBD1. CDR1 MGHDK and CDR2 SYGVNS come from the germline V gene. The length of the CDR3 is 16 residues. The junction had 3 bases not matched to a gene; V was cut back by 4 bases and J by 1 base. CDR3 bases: TGTGCCAGCAGTGGGGGACAGGGGGCCGGCACAGATACGCAGTATTTT. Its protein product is CASSGGQGAGTDTQYF.

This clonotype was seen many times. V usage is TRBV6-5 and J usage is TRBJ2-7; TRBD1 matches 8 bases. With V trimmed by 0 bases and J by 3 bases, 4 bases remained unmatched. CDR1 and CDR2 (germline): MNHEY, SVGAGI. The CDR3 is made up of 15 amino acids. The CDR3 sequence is CASSYSWTGLYEQYF. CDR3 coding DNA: TGTGCCAGCAGTTACTCGTGGACAGGGCTCTACGAGCAGTACTTC.

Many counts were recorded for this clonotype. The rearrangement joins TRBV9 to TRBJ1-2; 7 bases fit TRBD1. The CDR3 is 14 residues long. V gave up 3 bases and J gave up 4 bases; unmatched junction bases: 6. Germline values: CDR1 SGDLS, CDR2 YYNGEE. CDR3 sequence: CASSDGGGVYGYTF. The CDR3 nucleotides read TGTGCCAGCAGCGATGGAGGGGGCGTCTATGGCTACACCTTC.

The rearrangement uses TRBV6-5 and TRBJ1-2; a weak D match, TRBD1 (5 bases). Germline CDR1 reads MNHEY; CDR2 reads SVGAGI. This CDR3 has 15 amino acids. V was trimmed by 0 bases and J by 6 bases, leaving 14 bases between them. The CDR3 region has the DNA TGTGCCAGCAGTTACTCAGGGTCAGGGATGAATGGCTACACCTTC. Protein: CASSYSGSGMNGYTF.

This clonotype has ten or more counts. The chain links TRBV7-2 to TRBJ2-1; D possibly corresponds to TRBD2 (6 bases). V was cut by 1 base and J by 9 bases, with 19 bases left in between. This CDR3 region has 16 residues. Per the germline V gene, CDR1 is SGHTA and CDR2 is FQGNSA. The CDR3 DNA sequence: TGTGCCAGCAGCTTAGGATTCGGGACTCTCAACATTGAGCAGTTCTTC. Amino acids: CASSLGFGTLNIEQFF.

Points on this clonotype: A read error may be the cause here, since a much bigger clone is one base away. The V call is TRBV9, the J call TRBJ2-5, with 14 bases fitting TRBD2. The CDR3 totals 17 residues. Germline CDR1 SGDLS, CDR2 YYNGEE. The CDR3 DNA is TGTGCCAGCAGCTCGGGACTAGCGGGGGCCGTCCAAGCGACCCAGTACTTC. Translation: CASSSGLAGAVQATQYF.

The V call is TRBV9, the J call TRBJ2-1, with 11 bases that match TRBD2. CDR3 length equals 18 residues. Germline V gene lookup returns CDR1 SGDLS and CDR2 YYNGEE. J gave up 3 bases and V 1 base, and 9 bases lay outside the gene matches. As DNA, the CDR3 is TGTGCCAGCAGCGTAACCCACTTGACTAGCGGGATCTACAATGAGCAGTTCTTC. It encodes CASSVTHLTSGIYNEQFF.